Presented here are 7 T cell receptor beta chains from one specimen sequenced in a study of cytomegalovirus exposure and HLA in healthy donors. In the PCR, 60 Vbeta and 13 Jbeta primers were used. Libraries were prepared by immunoSEQ multiplex PCR; TCRdb keeps only in-frame clonotypes and omits some of them. The sample has some 200,000 clones; less than 90% are singletons. Sequences were obtained from PBMCs. These receptors came from a girl less than two years old in good health and CMV-seronegative.

This clone came up once. The gene calls are TRBV27 and TRBJ2-2; 7 bases are shared with TRBD1. CDR1 MNHEY and CDR2 SMNVEV come from the germline V gene (reference sequence). This CDR3 spans 15 amino acids. Germline trimming cut 1 base from V and 6 bases from J; bases unmatched to any gene: 5. CDR3 sequence (DNA): TGTGCCAGCAGTTTATACCAGGGGGTGGCCGGGGAGCTGTTTTTT. Protein: CASSLYQGVAGELFF.

The chain carries TRBV4-1 and TRBJ2-7, with D tentatively TRBD2 (6 bases). V was shortened by 4 bases and J by 6 bases, with 19 bases between the two germline ends. The CDR3 has 15 amino acids. CDR1 and CDR2 (germline): MGHRA, YSYEKL. The CDR3 nucleotides read TGCGCCAGCAGCCGAAGCCATACTCTAGCGATCGAGCAGTACTTC. As protein: CASSRSHTLAIEQYF.

This chain links TRBV5-1 with TRBJ2-7; 10 bases fit TRBD1. V gave up 0 bases and J gave up 5 bases; unmatched junction bases: 2. Germline V lookup: CDR1 SGHRS, CDR2 YFSETQ. The CDR3 spans 14 residues. The CDR3 sequence is CASSLEGQGNEQYF. The CDR3, as DNA: TGCGCCAGCAGCTTGGAGGGACAGGGGAACGAGCAGTACTTC. Full variable domain (missing parts from reference TRBV5-1 and TRBJ2-7): KAGVTQTPRYLIKTRGQQVTLSCSPISGHRSVSWYQQTPGQGLQFLFEYFSETQRNKGNFPGRFSGRQFSNSRSEMNVSTLELGDSALYLCASSLEGQGNEQYFGPGTRLTVT.

With regard to this clone: At one boundary the junction diverges from the germline segment, which might be a read error. V and J are TRBV7-7 and TRBJ1-2; 7 positions match TRBD1. Germline V gives CDR1 SSHAT, CDR2 FNYEAQ (reference sequence). The CDR3 spans 19 residues. The CDR3 loop reads CASSLDTDARGRWNYGYTF. CDR3 DNA: TGTGCTAGCAGCTTAGACACAGACGCGAGGGGGCGGTGGAACTATGGCTACACCTTC.

The rearrangement links TRBV29-1 to TRBJ1-2; 8 nucleotides align to TRBD1. Looked up from germline, CDR1 is SQVTM and CDR2 is ANQGSEA. The trim removed 0 bases at V and 7 bases at J, leaving 10 bases unmatched. This CDR3 spans 15 amino acids. In DNA, the CDR3 is TGCAGCGTTGAAGATCTAGGCAGGGGGCATCGTGGCTACACCTTC. Encoded protein: CSVEDLGRGHRGYTF.

This chain uses TRBV11-2 with TRBJ2-5; 8 bases line up with TRBD1. J lost 5 bases, V lost 2 bases, and 16 bases had no gene match. CDR1 SGHAT and CDR2 FQNNGV come from the germline V gene. The CDR3 contains 18 residues. CDR3 protein: CASSLFVGRQGILETQYF. The CDR3 region has the DNA TGTGCCAGCAGCTTATTCGTTGGTCGACAGGGGATTTTGGAGACCCAGTACTTC.

The V call is TRBV19, the J call TRBJ1-5; 9 bases are a match to TRBD1. The V gene end was trimmed by 6 bases and the J gene end by 4 bases; junction bases not matched to a gene: 1. The CDR3 length is 13 residues. The germline V gene encodes CDR1 LNHDA and CDR2 SQIVND (reference sequence). The CDR3 here is CASSGTGNQPQHF. CDR3 sequence (DNA): TGTGCCAGTAGCGGGACAGGGAATCAGCCCCAGCATTTT.